The 5 T cell receptor beta chains presented below share a single source sample, sequenced in a study of CD8 T cells in Susac syndrome. An amount of RNA that ranged from roughly 0.5 to 1 ug was reverse transcribed with random hexamers. From the immunoSEQ multiplex PCR reads, TCRdb called clonotypes with MiXCR, one entry per CDR3 protein. Of about 94,000 distinct CDR3 sequences listed, roughly 94% were seen once; the top ten hold less than 0.4%. Sequencing used CD4+ T cells from PBMCs. These receptors originate from a human donor with Susac syndrome.

The sample holds one count of this clonotype. The J gene is TRBJ1-2, the V gene TRBV4-1; perhaps TRBD1 as D (5 bases). V was cut by 3 bases and J by 11 bases, with 13 bases left in between. Germline CDR1 and CDR2: MGHRA and YSYEKL. The CDR3 consists of 12 residues. The CDR3, as DNA: TGCGCCAGCAGCCACCCAGACAGCTGGTACACCTTC. This codes for CASSHPDSWYTF.

The J gene is TRBJ1-1, the V gene TRBV5-1; D is undetermined. V dropped 4 bases and J dropped 1 base, with 11 bases sitting between them. CDR3 length: 14 residues. From germline, CDR1 is SGHRS and CDR2 YFSETQ. In DNA form, the CDR3 reads TGCGCCAGCAGCCCCGGAGGGAAGAACACTGAAGCTTTCTTT. Amino acid sequence: CASSPGGKNTEAFF.

The rearrangement uses TRBV25-1 and TRBJ2-2, with D unclear. Per the germline V gene, CDR1 is MGHDK and CDR2 is SYGVNS. Trimming removed 3 bases from V and 1 base from J, with 9 bases in between. The CDR3 contains 15 residues. This CDR3 reads CASSDPRQNTGELFF. The CDR3 nucleotides are TGTGCCAGCAGTGACCCCCGACAGAACACCGGGGAGCTGTTTTTT.

The chain employs TRBV7-3 and TRBJ1-1; 7 nucleotides align to TRBD1. The CDR3 totals 15 residues. J lost 4 bases, V lost 1 base, and 6 bases had no gene match. Germline CDR1 and CDR2: SGHTA and FQGTGA. The CDR3, as DNA: TGTGCCAGCAGCTTAAGAGGGGGCGAGTCCACTGAAGCTTTCTTT. Amino acid sequence: CASSLRGGESTEAFF.

This clonotype has more than one count but fewer than ten. V and J are TRBV7-2 and TRBJ2-1; D may be TRBD2 (5 bases). From germline, CDR1 is SGHTA and CDR2 FQGNSA. The CDR3 has 11 residues. Trimming stripped 6 bases from V and 13 bases from J, with 13 bases between. The CDR3 DNA sequence: TGTGCCAGCAGTCCCGGACTGAGACAGTTCTTC. Residues: CASSPGLRQFF.